Presented here are 9 T cell receptor beta chains from one specimen sequenced in a study of tumor and adjacent non-tumor tissue in lung cancer. The template was RNA from unsorted bulk tissue. Three rounds of nested PCR, following a modified ARM-PCR protocol, produced the TCRbeta library. MiXCR, run by TCRdb on the multiplex PCR reads, gives a single entry per CDR3 protein. The top ten hold 28% of the sample, which has 65,000 to 80,000 distinct CDR3 sequences, around 73% seen once. Sample: lung tumor tissue. The receptors were sampled from a man aged 55-75 years with non-small cell lung cancer.

As to this clonotype: A junction boundary mismatches the germline segment, possibly from a read error. The genes are TRBV6-2 or TRBV6-3 and TRBJ2-5; 7 nucleotides match TRBD1. There are 15 residues in the CDR3. From germline, CDR1 is MNHEY and CDR2 SVGEGT. The CDR3 sequence: CVSRKVGTAQETRYF. DNA for the CDR3: TGTGTCAGCAGGAAAGTTGGGACAGCACAAGAGACTCGGTACTTC.

For this clonotype: The CDR3 ends on some other residue instead of the conserved phenylalanine or tryptophan, so this is likely a read error. The chain combines TRBV6-1 with TRBJ2-7; 11 positions match TRBD1. Trimming cost V 6 bases and J 7 bases; bases outside gene matches: 8. Per the germline V gene, CDR1 is MNHNS and CDR2 is SASEGT. The CDR3 consists of 14 residues. The CDR3 region is CASSLGQGVREQYS. The CDR3 nucleotides read TGTGCCAGCAGCCTGGGACAGGGGGTCCGAGAGCAGTACTCA.

Of note for this clonotype: A much more abundant neighbour one base away suggests this may be a read error. This chain connects TRBV13 to TRBJ2-5, with 10 bases aligning to TRBD2. There are 17 residues in the CDR3. The germline V gene has CDR1 PRHDT and CDR2 FYEKMQ (reference sequence). For the CDR3, the DNA is TGTGCCAACAGCTTAGGAGAAGCTAGCGGGAGCGGGGAGACCCAGTACTTC. Translation gives CANSLGEASGSGETQYF.

CDR3 sequence (DNA): TGTGCCAGCAGCTTTGACAGGGCCCAGCCCCAGCATTTT. As protein: CASSFDRAQPQHF. The chain joins TRBV7-9 to TRBJ1-5; TRBD1 matches 7 bases. Germline trimming cut 3 bases from V and 7 bases from J; bases unmatched to any gene: 3. Germline-derived CDR1 and CDR2 are SEHNR and FQNEAQ (reference sequence). The CDR3 loop spans 13 amino acids.

In this sample, this clonotype turned up many times. V and J are TRBV7-9 and TRBJ1-5; D gene ambiguous. This CDR3 spans 15 amino acids. V was trimmed by 1 base and J by 3 bases, leaving 10 bases between them. Germline V gene sequence: CDR1 SEHNR, CDR2 FQNEAQ (reference sequence). CDR3 amino acids: CASSLGAADNQPQHF. CDR3 bases: TGTGCCAGCAGCTTAGGGGCGGCGGACAATCAGCCCCAGCATTTT. The full variable domain, in which reference TRBV7-9 and TRBJ1-5 provide the parts outside the CDR3, is DTGVSQNPRHKITKRGQNVTFRCDPISEHNRLYWYRQTLGQGPEFLTYFQNEAQLEKSRLLSDRFSAERPKGSFSTLEIQRTEQGDSAMYLCASSLGAADNQPQHFGDGTRLSIL.

The DNA for the CDR3 is TGCAGCGTTGGAGGAGGTGGTGGGGTTCCCACTGAAGCTTTCTTT. This translates into CSVGGGGGVPTEAFF. The chain joins TRBV29-1 to TRBJ1-1; D is unclear. Germline assignment: CDR1 SQVTM and CDR2 ANQGSEA. This CDR3 region has 15 residues. Trimming took 4 bases from V and 4 from J, leaving 19 bases between them.

A remark on this clonotype: Relative to the germline gene, one junction end is altered; a read error may explain this. The V and J genes are TRBV20-1 and TRBJ1-5; D ambiguous. Germline V CDR1 and CDR2: DFQATT, SNEGSKA (reference sequence). This CDR3 has 15 amino acids. CDR3 bases: TGCAGTATGGAAATTCCCCTCCGCAGCAATCAGCCCCTGCATTTT. Translated, it gives CSMEIPLRSNQPLHF.

A word on this clonotype: One end of the junction varies from germline; a read error may be responsible. CDR3 coding DNA: TGCAGCGCTGAAGATGAGACGGGAGAGACACAGTACTTC. It encodes CSAEDETGETQYF. J is TRBJ2-5 and V is TRBV29-1, with a weak D call TRBD2 (6 bases). Germline loops: CDR1 SQVTM, CDR2 ANQGSEA. The CDR3 spans 13 residues. Full variable domain (rest looked up from reference TRBV29-1 and TRBJ2-5): SAVISQKPSRDICQRGTSLTIQCQVDSQVTMMFWYRQQPGQSLTLIATANQGSEATYESGFVIDKFPISRPNLTFSTLTVSNMSPEDSSIYLCSAEDETGETQYFGPGTRLLVL.

Points on this clonotype: One base away lies a much larger clone, so this may be a sequencing read error. The CDR3 DNA follows: TGCTGTGCTAGAGGGACTAGCGTCCCCGGGTTAGATACGCAGTATTTT. Its protein product is CCARGTSVPGLDTQYF. This rearrangement joins TRBV20-1 to TRBJ2-3; TRBD2 aligns across 10 bases. The CDR3 runs to 16 residues. The germline V gene has CDR1 DFQATT and CDR2 SNEGSKA (reference sequence).